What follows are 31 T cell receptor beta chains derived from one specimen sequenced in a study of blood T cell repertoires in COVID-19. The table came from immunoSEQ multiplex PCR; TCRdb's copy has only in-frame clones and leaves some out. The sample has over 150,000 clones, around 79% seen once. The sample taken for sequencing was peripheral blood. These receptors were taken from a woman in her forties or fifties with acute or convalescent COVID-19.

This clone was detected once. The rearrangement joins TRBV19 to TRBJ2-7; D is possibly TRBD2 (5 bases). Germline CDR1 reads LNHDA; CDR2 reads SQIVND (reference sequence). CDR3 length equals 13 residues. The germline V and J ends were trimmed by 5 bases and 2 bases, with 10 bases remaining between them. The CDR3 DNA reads TGTGCCAGTAGTGCATCCGGGACCTACGAGCAGTACTTC. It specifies CASSASGTYEQYF.

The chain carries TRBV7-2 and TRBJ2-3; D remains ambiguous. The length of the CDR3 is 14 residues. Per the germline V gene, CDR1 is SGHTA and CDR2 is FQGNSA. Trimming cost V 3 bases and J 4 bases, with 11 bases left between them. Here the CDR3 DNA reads TGTGCCAGCAGCTTGGGTGTGGGCGCAGATACGCAGTATTTT. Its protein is CASSLGVGADTQYF.

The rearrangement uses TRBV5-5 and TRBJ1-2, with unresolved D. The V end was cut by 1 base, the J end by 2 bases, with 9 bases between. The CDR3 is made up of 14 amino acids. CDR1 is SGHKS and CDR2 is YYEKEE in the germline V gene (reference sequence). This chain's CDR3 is CASSLPGENYGYTF. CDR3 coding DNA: TGTGCCAGCAGCTTGCCGGGAGAAAACTATGGCTACACCTTC.

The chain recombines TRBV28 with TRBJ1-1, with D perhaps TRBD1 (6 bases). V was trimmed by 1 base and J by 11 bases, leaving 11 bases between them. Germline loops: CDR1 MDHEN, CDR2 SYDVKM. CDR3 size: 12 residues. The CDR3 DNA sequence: TGTGCCAGCAGTTTATTACAGGGAAGGGCTTTCTTT. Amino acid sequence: CASSLLQGRAFF.

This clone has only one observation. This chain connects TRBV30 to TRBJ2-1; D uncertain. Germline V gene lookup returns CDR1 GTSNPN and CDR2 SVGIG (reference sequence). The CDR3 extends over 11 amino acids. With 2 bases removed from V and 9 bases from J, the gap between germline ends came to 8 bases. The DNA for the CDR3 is TGTGCCTGGAGTCCCAGTATTGAGCAGTTCTTC. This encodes CAWSPSIEQFF.

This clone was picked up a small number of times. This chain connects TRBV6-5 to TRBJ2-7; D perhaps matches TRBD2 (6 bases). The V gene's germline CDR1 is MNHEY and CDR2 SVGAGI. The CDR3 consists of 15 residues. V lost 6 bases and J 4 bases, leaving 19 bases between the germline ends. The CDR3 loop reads CASRNRDSGTYEQYF. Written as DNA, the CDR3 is TGTGCCAGCAGGAACCGGGACTCTGGAACGTACGAGCAGTACTTC.

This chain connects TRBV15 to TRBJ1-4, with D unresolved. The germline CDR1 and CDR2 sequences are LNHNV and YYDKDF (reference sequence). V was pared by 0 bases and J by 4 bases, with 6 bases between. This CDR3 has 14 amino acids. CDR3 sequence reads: CATSRDRVNEKLFF. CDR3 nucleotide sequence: TGTGCCACCAGCAGAGATCGGGTTAATGAAAAACTGTTTTTT.

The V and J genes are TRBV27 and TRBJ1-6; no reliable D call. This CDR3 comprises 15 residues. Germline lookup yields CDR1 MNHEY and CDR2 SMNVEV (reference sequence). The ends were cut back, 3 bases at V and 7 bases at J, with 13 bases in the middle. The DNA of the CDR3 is TGTGCCAGCAGTTTCGCCTTGACATTGAATTCACCCCTCCACTTT. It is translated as CASSFALTLNSPLHF.

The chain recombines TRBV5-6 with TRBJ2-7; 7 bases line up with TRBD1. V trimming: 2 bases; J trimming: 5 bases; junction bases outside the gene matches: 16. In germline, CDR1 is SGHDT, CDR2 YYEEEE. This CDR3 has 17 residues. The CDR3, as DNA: TGTGCCAGCAGCTTAATTACGAGGAGACAGGGTGGAAACGAGCAGTACTTC. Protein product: CASSLITRRQGGNEQYF.

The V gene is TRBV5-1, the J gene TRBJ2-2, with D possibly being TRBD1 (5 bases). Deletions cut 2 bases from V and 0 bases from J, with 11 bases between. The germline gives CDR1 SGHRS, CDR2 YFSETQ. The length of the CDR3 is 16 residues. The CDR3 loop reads CASSLGHNANTGELFF. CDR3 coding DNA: TGCGCCAGCAGCTTAGGACACAACGCGAACACCGGGGAGCTGTTTTTT.

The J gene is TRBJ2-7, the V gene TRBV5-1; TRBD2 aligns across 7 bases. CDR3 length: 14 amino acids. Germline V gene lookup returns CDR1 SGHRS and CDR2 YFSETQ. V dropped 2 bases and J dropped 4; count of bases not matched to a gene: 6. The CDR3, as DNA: TGCGCCAGCAGCTTTACGGGACTAAGGTACGAGCAGTACTTC. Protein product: CASSFTGLRYEQYF.

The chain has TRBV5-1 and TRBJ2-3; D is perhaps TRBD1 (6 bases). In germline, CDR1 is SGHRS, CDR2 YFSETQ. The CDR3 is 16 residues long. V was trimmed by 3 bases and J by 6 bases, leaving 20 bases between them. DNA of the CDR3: TGCGCCAGCAGCTCCTGGGCCCTCTCTACAGGGGATACGCAGTATTTT. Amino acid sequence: CASSSWALSTGDTQYF.

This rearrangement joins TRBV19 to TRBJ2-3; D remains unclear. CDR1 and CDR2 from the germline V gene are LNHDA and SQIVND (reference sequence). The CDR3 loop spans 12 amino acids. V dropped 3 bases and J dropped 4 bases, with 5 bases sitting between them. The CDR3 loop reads CASSMRADTQYF. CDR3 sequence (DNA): TGTGCCAGTAGTATGCGCGCAGATACGCAGTATTTT.

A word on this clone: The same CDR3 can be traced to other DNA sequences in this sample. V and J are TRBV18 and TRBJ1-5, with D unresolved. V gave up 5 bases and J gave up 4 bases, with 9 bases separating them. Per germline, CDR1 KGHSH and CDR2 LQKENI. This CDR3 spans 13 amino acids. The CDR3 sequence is CASSSGGNQPQHF. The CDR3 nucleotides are TGTGCCAGCTCATCGGGTGGAAATCAGCCCCAGCATTTT. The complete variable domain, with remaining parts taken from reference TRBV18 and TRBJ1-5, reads NAGVMQNPRHLVRRRGQEARLRCSPMKGHSHVYWYRQLPEEGLKFMVYLQKENIIDESGMPKERFSAEFPKEGPSILRIQQVVRGDSAAYFCASSSGGNQPQHFGDGTRLSIL.

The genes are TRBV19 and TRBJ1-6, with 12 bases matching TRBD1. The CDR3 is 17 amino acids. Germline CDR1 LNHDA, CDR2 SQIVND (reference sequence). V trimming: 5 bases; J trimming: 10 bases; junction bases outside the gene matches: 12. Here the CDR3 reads CASSGTGTGGDHSPLHF. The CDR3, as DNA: TGTGCCAGTAGTGGCACCGGGACAGGGGGCGACCACTCACCCCTCCACTTT.

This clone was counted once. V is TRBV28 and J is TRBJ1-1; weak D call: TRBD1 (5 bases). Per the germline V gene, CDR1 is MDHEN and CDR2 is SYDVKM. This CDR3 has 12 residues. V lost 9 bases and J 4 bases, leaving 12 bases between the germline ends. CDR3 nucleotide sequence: TGTGCCAGTATAGCAGGGTTCACTGAAGCTTTCTTT. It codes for CASIAGFTEAFF.

For the CDR3, the DNA is TGTGCCAGCAGTTACTCGACGGCGGGGACGGGCGGCTACACCTTC. Translation gives CASSYSTAGTGGYTF. This sequence joins TRBV6-5 and TRBJ1-2; D perhaps matches TRBD1 (5 bases). The germline CDR1 and CDR2 sequences are MNHEY and SVGAGI. With 0 bases removed from V and 8 bases from J, the gap between germline ends came to 16 bases. The CDR3 runs to 15 residues.

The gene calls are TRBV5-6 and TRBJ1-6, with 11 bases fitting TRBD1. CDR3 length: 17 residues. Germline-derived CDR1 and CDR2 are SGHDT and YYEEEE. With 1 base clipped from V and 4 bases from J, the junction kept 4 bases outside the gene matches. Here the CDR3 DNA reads TGTGCCAGCAGCTTGTTAGGGACAGGGGGGTATAATTCACCCCTCCACTTT. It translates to CASSLLGTGGYNSPLHF.

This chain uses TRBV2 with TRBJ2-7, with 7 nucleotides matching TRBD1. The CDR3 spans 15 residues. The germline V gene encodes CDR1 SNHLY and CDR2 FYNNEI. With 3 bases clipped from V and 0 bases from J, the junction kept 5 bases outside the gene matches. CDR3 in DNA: TGTGCCAGCAGTGAGCAGGGGGTGAGCTCCTACGAGCAGTACTTC. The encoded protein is CASSEQGVSSYEQYF.

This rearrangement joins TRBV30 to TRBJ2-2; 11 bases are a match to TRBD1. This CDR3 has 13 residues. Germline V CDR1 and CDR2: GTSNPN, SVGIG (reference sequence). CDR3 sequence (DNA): TGTGCATTACCTCGGACAGGGGGCCGGGAGCTGTTTTTT. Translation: CALPRTGGRELFF.

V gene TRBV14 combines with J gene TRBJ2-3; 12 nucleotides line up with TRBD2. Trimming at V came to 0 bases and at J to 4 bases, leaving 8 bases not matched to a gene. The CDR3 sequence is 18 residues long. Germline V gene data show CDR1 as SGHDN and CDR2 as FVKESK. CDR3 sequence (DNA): TGTGCCAGCAGCCAAGATAAGCCCCTAGCGGGAGGGCCAGATACGCAGTATTTT. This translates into CASSQDKPLAGGPDTQYF.

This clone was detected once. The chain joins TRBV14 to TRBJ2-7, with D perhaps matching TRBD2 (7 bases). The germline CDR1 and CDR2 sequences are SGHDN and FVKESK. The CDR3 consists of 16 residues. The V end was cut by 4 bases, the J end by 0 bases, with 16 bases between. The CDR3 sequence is CASSLRGGVSSYEQYF. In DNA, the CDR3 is TGTGCCAGCAGCCTTCGAGGGGGGGTCAGCTCCTACGAGCAGTACTTC.

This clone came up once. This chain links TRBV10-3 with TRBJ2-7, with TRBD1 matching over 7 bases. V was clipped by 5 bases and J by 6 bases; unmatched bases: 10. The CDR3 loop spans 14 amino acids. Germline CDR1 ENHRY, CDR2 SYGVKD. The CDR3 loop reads CAISFSGTDTEQYF. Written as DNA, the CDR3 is TGTGCCATCAGTTTTTCCGGGACAGATACCGAGCAGTACTTC.

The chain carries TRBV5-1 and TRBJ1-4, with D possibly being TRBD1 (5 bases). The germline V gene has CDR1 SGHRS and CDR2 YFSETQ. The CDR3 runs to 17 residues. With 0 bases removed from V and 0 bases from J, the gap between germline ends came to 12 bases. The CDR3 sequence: CASSLDPSGATNEKLFF. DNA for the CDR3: TGCGCCAGCAGCTTGGACCCTTCGGGGGCAACTAATGAAAAACTGTTTTTT.

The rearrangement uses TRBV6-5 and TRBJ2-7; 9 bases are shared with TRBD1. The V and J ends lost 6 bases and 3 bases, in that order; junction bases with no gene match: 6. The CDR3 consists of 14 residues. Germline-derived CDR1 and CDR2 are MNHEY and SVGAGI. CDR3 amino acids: CASSPGQGLYEQYF. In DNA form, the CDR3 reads TGTGCCAGCAGCCCGGGACAGGGTCTCTACGAGCAGTACTTC.

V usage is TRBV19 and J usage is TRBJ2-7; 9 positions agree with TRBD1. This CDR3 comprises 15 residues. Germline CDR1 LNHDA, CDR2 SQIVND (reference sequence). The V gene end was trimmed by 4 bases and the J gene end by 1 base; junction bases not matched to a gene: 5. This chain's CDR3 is CASSSRQGGSYEQYF. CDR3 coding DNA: TGTGCCAGTAGTAGCCGACAGGGGGGTTCCTACGAGCAGTACTTC. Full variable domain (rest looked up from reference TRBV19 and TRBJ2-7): DGGITQSPKYLFRKEGQNVTLSCEQNLNHDAMYWYRQDPGQGLRLIYYSQIVNDFQKGDIAEGYSVSREKKESFPLTVTSAQKNPTAFYLCASSSRQGGSYEQYFGPGTRLTVT.

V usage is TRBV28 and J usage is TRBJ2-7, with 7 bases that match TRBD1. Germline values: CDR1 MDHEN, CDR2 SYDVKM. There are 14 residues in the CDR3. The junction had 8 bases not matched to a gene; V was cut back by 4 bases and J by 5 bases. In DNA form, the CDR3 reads TGTGCCAGCAGTTCGGGGACAGTATTGGACGAGCAGTACTTC. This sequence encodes CASSSGTVLDEQYF.

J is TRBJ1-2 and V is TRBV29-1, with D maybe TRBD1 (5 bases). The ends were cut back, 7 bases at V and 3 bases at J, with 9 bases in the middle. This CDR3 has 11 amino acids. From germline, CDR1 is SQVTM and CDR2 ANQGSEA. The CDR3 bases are TGCAGCGGGGGCATAGACTATGGCTACACCTTC. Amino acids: CSGGIDYGYTF. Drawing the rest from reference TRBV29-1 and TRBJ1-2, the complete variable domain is SAVISQKPSRDICQRGTSLTIQCQVDSQVTMMFWYRQQPGQSLTLIATANQGSEATYESGFVIDKFPISRPNLTFSTLTVSNMSPEDSSIYLCSGGIDYGYTFGSGTRLTVV.

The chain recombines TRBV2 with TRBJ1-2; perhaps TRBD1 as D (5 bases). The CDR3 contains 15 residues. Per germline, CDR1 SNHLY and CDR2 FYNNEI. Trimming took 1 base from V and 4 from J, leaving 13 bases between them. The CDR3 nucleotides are TGTGCCAGCAGTGAAGTGGCAGGAGACAGCTATGGCTACACCTTC. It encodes CASSEVAGDSYGYTF. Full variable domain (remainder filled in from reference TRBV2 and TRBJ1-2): EPEVTQTPSHQVTQMGQEVILRCVPISNHLYFYWYRQILGQKVEFLVSFYNNEISEKSEIFDDQFSVERPDGSNFTLKIRSTKLEDSAMYFCASSEVAGDSYGYTFGSGTRLTVV.

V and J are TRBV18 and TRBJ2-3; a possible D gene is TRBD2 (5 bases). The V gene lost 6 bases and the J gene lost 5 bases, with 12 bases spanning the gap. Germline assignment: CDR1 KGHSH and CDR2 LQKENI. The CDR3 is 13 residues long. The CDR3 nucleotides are TGTGCCAGCTCCGGGATGATCGAAGATACGCAGTATTTT. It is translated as CASSGMIEDTQYF.

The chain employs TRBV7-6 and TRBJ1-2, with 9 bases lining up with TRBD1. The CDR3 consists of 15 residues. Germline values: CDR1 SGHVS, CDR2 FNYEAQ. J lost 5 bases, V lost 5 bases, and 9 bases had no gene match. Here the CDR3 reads CASSPRTGVGYGYTF. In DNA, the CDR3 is TGTGCCAGCAGCCCGCGGACAGGGGTTGGGTATGGCTACACCTTC.